The sequence of this T cell receptor (beta chain) was determined in a study of T-cell memory formation after mild COVID-19 (dated by TCRdb to the early 2020s). At the level of the whole study: Most TCR sequence clusters were specific to one of the two donors. In two donors, T-cell clones that expanded and contracted after mild COVID-19 were followed by sequencing TCRalpha and TCRbeta repertoires longitudinally. The cohort was made up of two young adult volunteers, one female and one male, who were previously healthy. Here is what the overall study found, with its caveats: The second-wave clones that peaked on day 37 were not confirmed to be SARS-CoV-2 specific. Only two mild cases were covered by the study, and larger cohorts that include severe cases with pre-infection samples were considered necessary. The detection of some responding clones in pre-infection memory suggests that pre-existing cross-reactive memory T cells joined the SARS-CoV-2 response. Balanced CD4/CD8 phenotypes were observed for clones contracting from day 15 to 85, whereas a bias towards CD4+ was observed for a second wave of clones expanding from day 15 to 37. Contracting CD4+ clones were located mainly in the CM and EM memory subsets, whereas CD8+ clones were found to be enriched in EMRA.

Details on this clonotype: The clone's antigen remains unknown. No per-base quality is available; no much larger clone lies one base away.

Reading from cysteine to phenylalanine, the CDR3 counts 11 amino acids. Only CDR3 DNA is held: 33 bases, read in frame from base 1. CDR1 and CDR2, per the germline V gene, are SGHAT and FQNNGV. V is clipped by 3 bases and J by 6 bases, and the sequence between their germline boundaries is 6 bases long. Ficoll-Paque density gradient centrifugation was the method used to isolate PBMCs. Sequencing used an Illumina NovaSeq 6000. TCRalpha and TCRbeta cDNA libraries were built by 5'RACE with constant-segment primers, adding sample barcodes and unique molecular identifiers. RNA was extracted from every sample with Trizol reagent. Amplification of the libraries took two PCR steps, and the second step added a second sample barcode plus Illumina TruSeq adapters. Libraries were sequenced on an Illumina NovaSeq with 2 x 150 bp paired-end reads. In the original analysis: Demultiplexing of reads and collapsing into UMI-guided consensus sequences were performed with migec v1.2.7. With mixcr v2.1.11, UMI consensuses were aligned to TRA and TRB V and J templates and assembled into clonotypes. Expanded or contracted clonotypes were those called significant by both edgeR and NoisET, with noise models trained on biological replicates. For edgeR calls, a false discovery rate-adjusted p below 0.01 and a log2 fold-change threshold of 1 were applied. As an exploratory analysis of dynamics, max-normalized trajectories of the 1000 most abundant clonotypes were examined with PCA combined with hierarchical clustering. Each responding clone was given a CD4 or CD8 phenotype based on the CD4+ and CD8+ repertoires, which had been sequenced separately. The public reads were quality trimmed at Q25 with fastp and then assembled into clones with MiXCR by TCRdb, keeping productive beta chains. Identical CDR3 protein sequences are pooled into one entry, listed with their most common genes and DNA. These V and J calls are TCRdb output, not the study's own analysis. This sample is represented by tens of thousands of distinct CDR3 sequences; 25% of them were singletons. The ten most abundant clones make up roughly two fifths of the sample.

Sequencing input: PBMCs or a T cell subset sorted from them (not recorded which). The receptor's source is a man younger than 35 who had mild COVID-19 (a few samples of this study predate the infection). The sample titles of this study are shuffled in the database, so cell type and time point are left out; the donor was told from shared clones. This chain is built from TRBV11-2 and TRBJ2-7; TRBD2 is perhaps the D gene, given 5 matching bases. At the DNA level, the sequence is TGTGCCAGCAGCTTCGGGGTCGAGCAGTACTTC. This gives the protein CASSFGVEQYF.